Listed below are T cell receptor beta chains from one sample, sequenced in a study. TCRdb recomputed calls from the RT-PCR reads with MiXCR, one row per CDR3 protein. This sample has about 700,000 distinct CDR3 sequences, with 14% found just once. The sequenced sample was memory CD4+ T cells from blood. The receptors stem from a female donor in good health, serving as a healthy control. Both conserved end residues are part of each CDR3.

V gene	J gene	CDR3 protein
TRBV29-1	TRBJ2-2	CSVGTGANTGDLFF
TRBV6-5	TRBJ2-7	CASSDFDRLAEVISF
TRBV7-2	TRBJ2-7	CASSFGLTWQYF
TRBV7-3	TRBJ2-1	CASSSEKLAGVYHEQFF
TRBV7-2	TRBJ1-6	CASSLGRVSLNSPLHF
TRBV20-1	TRBJ2-7	CSASRAQSFTYEQYF
TRBV7-2	TRBJ2-7	CASSFSVYYEQYF
TRBV27	TRBJ2-1	CASSILTGNSYNEQFF
TRBV28	TRBJ1-5	CASSLQALGGQPQHF
TRBV20-1	TRBJ2-1	CSARVFADEQFF
TRBV4-2	TRBJ1-1	CASSQNTEAFF
TRBV6-6	TRBJ1-2	CASSGRQGDYGYTF
TRBV5-8	TRBJ2-5	CASSNSLFQETQYF
TRBV4-3	TRBJ1-2	CASSQDPGPSNYGYTF
TRBV7-9	TRBJ1-4	CASSLKGNNEKLFF
TRBV20-1	TRBJ2-1	CSANDFHEQFF
TRBV6-6	TRBJ2-1	CASSLAGKLMNEQFF
TRBV15	TRBJ1-2	CATSRDPTGARYGYTF
TRBV5-6	TRBJ2-2	CASSPLVAVNTGELFF
TRBV20-1	TRBJ2-1	CSLMTKGGLHEQFF
TRBV5-1	TRBJ2-2	CASSLGPSGGTGELFF
TRBV6-1	TRBJ1-5	CASSEGSVRTQPQHF
TRBV5-1	TRBJ1-6	CASSLQDNSPLHF
TRBV5-1	TRBJ2-2	CASREPHTGELFF
TRBV12-3/TRBV12-4	TRBJ1-1	CASSPTRQDTEAFF
TRBV30	TRBJ1-2	CAWSVLGLTDTF
TRBV12-3/TRBV12-4	TRBJ2-2	CASTPRGARNTGELFF
TRBV5-1	TRBJ1-1	CASSRQDTNTEAFF
TRBV20-1	TRBJ2-3	CSAQSSGSVPDTQYF
TRBV5-1	TRBJ1-3	CASSLEAPNRVTSGNTIYF
TRBV12-3/TRBV12-4	TRBJ2-7	CASSLGQGKDEQYF
TRBV11-2	TRBJ2-7	CASNGGSLSYEQYF
TRBV5-1	TRBJ2-1	CASSAGLAGGLDEQFF